This TCR beta chain was profiled in a study of T cells in Graves' hyperthyroidism and ophthalmopathy. Study results and caveats: Ophthalmopathy onset followed model prediction by a median around six months.

The PBMCs studied were ones that came from roughly 11 ml fresh peripheral blood. Amplified regions were TCR beta CDR3 sequences from RNA transcripts. The TCR CDR3 first-round RT-PCR relied on the HTBI primer set. TCRdb used MiXCR to reprocess the multiplex PCR reads, holding one entry per CDR3 protein. The sample consists of some 350,000 distinct CDR3 sequences, 20% to 30% of them appearing once. The CDR3 is 15 residues long. The trim removed 0 bases at V and 5 bases at J, leaving 7 bases unmatched. From germline, CDR1 is SGHRS and CDR2 YFSETQ. This clonotype was observed at least ten times. Its antigen remains unknown.

What was sequenced was blood. The receptor comes from a man aged 45-60 years with Graves' hyperthyroidism. This chain links TRBV5-1 with TRBJ2-7, with 8 bases that match TRBD2. CDR3 in amino acids: CASSLVAGNQDEQYF. The CDR3 DNA is TGCGCCAGCAGCTTGGTAGCGGGGAATCAGGACGAGCAGTACTTC.